The rows below give T cell receptor beta chains drawn from one sample of a study of T cell responses to AZD1222 COVID-19 vaccine. Data came from immunoSEQ multiplex PCR; TCRdb stores just in-frame clones and leaves some out. The profile covers tens of thousands of clones, with about nine tenths appearing a single time and 3% to 3.5% taken by the ten largest. The source material was peripheral blood, sampled 28 days after the second AZD1222 dose. All receptors derive from an adult who received the AZD1222 COVID-19 vaccine. Both conserved end residues are part of each CDR3. Fields, in order: J gene, clone size, V gene, D gene, CDR3 length, CDR3 protein, CDR3 DNA. D genes are given only for firm matches. Size is omitted from some rows. Given values are once, few, many or a class for expanded clones.

TRBJ2-7 NA TRBV7-3 NA 14 CASSLSGGQYEQYF TGTGCCAGCAGCTTATCGGGGGGCCAATACGAGCAGTACTTC
TRBJ2-7 NA TRBV11-3 TRBD2 15 CASSLVSGRGYEQYF TGTGCCAGCAGCTTAGTTAGCGGGAGAGGGTACGAGCAGTACTTC
TRBJ1-2 NA TRBV6-4 NA 14 CASSDGPSDRVYTF TGTGCCAGCAGTGACGGACCTTCCGACCGTGTCTACACCTTC
TRBJ2-7 once TRBV7-8 NA 15 CASSLEAILSYEQYF TGTGCCAGCAGCTTAGAGGCAATCCTCTCCTACGAGCAGTACTTC
TRBJ2-2 NA TRBV5-1 TRBD1 16 CASSLPGTANTGELFF TGCGCCAGCAGCTTGCCCGGGACAGCTAACACCGGGGAGCTGTTTTTT
TRBJ2-7 NA TRBV5-1 TRBD1 19 CASSLRGQGDLRSSYEQYF TGCGCCAGCAGCCTTCGGGGACAGGGGGACCTAAGGAGCTCCTACGAGCAGTACTTC
TRBJ2-3 NA TRBV14 TRBD2 16 CASSSRLAGVLDTQYF TGTGCCAGCAGCTCCCGACTAGCGGGGGTGTTAGATACGCAGTATTTT
TRBJ2-4 once TRBV30 TRBD2 14 CAQRGDLGGNIQYF TGTGCCCAGCGGGGAGATTTGGGGGGAAACATTCAGTACTTC
TRBJ1-5 once TRBV3-1/TRBV3-2 NA 14 CASSRWGANQPQHF TGTGCCAGCAGCCGATGGGGGGCCAATCAGCCCCAGCATTTT
TRBJ1-4 once TRBV4-1 TRBD1 17 CASSQGSGGPDNEKLFF TGCGCCAGCAGCCAAGGGTCAGGGGGACCAGATAATGAAAAACTGTTTTTT
TRBJ2-5 NA TRBV27 NA 15 CASSGGSDRQETQYF TGTGCCAGCAGTGGGGGGTCTGACAGGCAAGAGACCCAGTACTTC
TRBJ2-7 NA TRBV11-2 NA 13 CASSLFGFDEQYF TGTGCCAGCAGCTTGTTTGGGTTCGACGAGCAGTACTTC
TRBJ2-3 NA TRBV11-3 TRBD1 14 CASSLGQGVDTQYF TGTGCCAGCAGCCTAGGACAGGGGGTGGATACGCAGTATTTT
TRBJ2-2 NA TRBV5-1 TRBD2 14 CASGERESTGELFF TGCGCCAGCGGGGAGCGGGAGAGCACCGGGGAGCTGTTTTTT
TRBJ2-7 NA TRBV5-1 NA 14 CASSATGDIREQYF TGCGCCAGCAGCGCGACAGGCGATATACGAGAGCAGTACTTC
TRBJ2-3 NA TRBV5-4 TRBD2 16 CASSLLGTSGRDTQYF TGTGCCAGCAGCTTGCTTGGGACTAGCGGGAGGGATACGCAGTATTTT
TRBJ2-3 NA TRBV6-2/TRBV6-3 TRBD2 16 CASSSSLAGGFDTQYF TGTGCCAGCAGTTCATCACTAGCGGGAGGGTTTGATACGCAGTATTTT
TRBJ2-2 NA TRBV4-1 NA 12 CASSQGGWGLFF TGCGCCAGCAGCCAAGGGGGCTGGGGGCTGTTTTTT
TRBJ1-5 NA TRBV4-1 NA 16 CASSQDPLRGQQPQHF TGCGCCAGCAGCCAAGATCCTTTGCGGGGTCAACAGCCCCAGCATTTT
TRBJ1-1 NA TRBV30 TRBD1 14 CAWSLGQDNTEAFF TGTGCCTGGAGTTTAGGACAGGACAACACTGAAGCTTTCTTT
TRBJ1-1 NA TRBV5-1 NA 14 CASSLMIENTEAFF TGCGCCAGCAGCTTAATGATCGAGAACACTGAAGCTTTCTTT
TRBJ1-5 NA TRBV27 NA 14 CASSFGVGNQPQHF TGTGCCAGCAGTTTCGGGGTTGGCAATCAGCCCCAGCATTTT
TRBJ2-1 NA TRBV9 NA 12 CASSPQGNEQFF TGTGCCAGCAGCCCTCAGGGAAATGAGCAGTTCTTC
TRBJ2-7 NA TRBV6-4 NA 14 CASSSPGTNHEQYF TGTGCCAGCAGTTCCCCGGGGACCAACCACGAGCAGTACTTC
TRBJ2-1 NA TRBV7-8 TRBD2 16 CASSKHPSGGANEQFF TGTGCCAGCAGCAAACACCCTAGCGGGGGGGCCAATGAGCAGTTCTTC
TRBJ1-1 NA TRBV11-1 NA 14 CASSLDRSHTEAFF TGTGCCAGCAGCTTAGACAGGAGCCACACTGAAGCTTTCTTT
TRBJ2-3 NA TRBV11-3 NA 13 CASSLGRFDTQYF TGTGCCAGCAGCTTAGGGCGGTTCGATACGCAGTATTTT
TRBJ2-7 once TRBV5-1 NA 12 CASSSEGYEQYF TGCGCCAGCAGCTCGGAAGGGTACGAGCAGTACTTC
TRBJ2-1 NA TRBV6-1 NA 15 CASSETATSYNEQFF TGTGCCAGCAGTGAGACAGCTACCTCCTACAATGAGCAGTTCTTC
TRBJ2-1 NA TRBV2 TRBD2 15 CASSEGTSGYNEQFF TGTGCCAGCAGTGAAGGGACTAGCGGTTACAATGAGCAGTTCTTC
TRBJ2-2 NA TRBV11-2 TRBD2 16 CASSWTGLAGTGELFF TGTGCCAGCAGCTGGACCGGACTAGCGGGGACCGGGGAGCTGTTTTTT
TRBJ1-3 NA TRBV6-5 NA 12 CASLETGDTIYF TGTGCCAGCCTGGAGACGGGGGACACCATATATTTT
TRBJ2-7 NA TRBV7-9 NA 13 CASSQQGSDEQYF TGTGCCAGCAGCCAACAGGGTTCGGACGAGCAGTACTTC
TRBJ2-1 NA TRBV7-3 TRBD2 15 CASSLSPGLGNEQFF TGTGCCAGCAGCTTAAGTCCGGGACTAGGCAATGAGCAGTTCTTC
TRBJ1-1 NA TRBV6-5 NA 14 CASSYSRRQGGAFF TGTGCCAGCAGTTACTCGAGGCGGCAGGGAGGCGCTTTCTTT
TRBJ2-1 NA TRBV7-3 TRBD2 15 CASSLWLAGPREQFF TGTGCCAGCAGCTTATGGCTAGCGGGGCCCAGAGAGCAGTTCTTC
TRBJ2-2 NA TRBV28 TRBD1 14 CASSFWDSYGELFF TGTGCCAGCAGTTTCTGGGACAGCTACGGGGAGCTGTTTTTT
TRBJ1-1 NA TRBV7-9 NA 13 CASSIGGNTEAFF TGTGCCAGCAGCATAGGAGGGAACACTGAAGCTTTCTTT
TRBJ1-2 NA TRBV6-1 NA 16 CASSVGTFYSNYGYTF TGTGCCAGCAGTGTGGGGACATTCTATTCTAACTATGGCTACACCTTC
TRBJ1-6 few TRBV5-8 NA 13 CASSPRQNSPLHF TGTGCCAGCAGCCCTCGACAGAATTCACCCCTCCACTTT
TRBJ2-3 NA TRBV7-9 TRBD1 14 CASSLDREADTQYF TGTGCCAGCAGCTTGGACAGGGAGGCAGATACGCAGTATTTT
TRBJ2-3 NA TRBV5-8 NA 11 CASSLRDTQYF TGTGCCAGCAGCCTAAGAGATACGCAGTATTTT
TRBJ2-3 NA TRBV24-1 NA 15 CATSDWGGITDTQYF TGTGCCACCAGTGATTGGGGGGGCATCACAGATACGCAGTATTTT
TRBJ2-1 NA TRBV9 TRBD2 16 CASSTTSGRALGEQFF TGTGCCAGCAGTACAACTAGCGGGAGGGCCTTGGGTGAGCAGTTCTTC
TRBJ2-7 NA TRBV9 NA 12 CASSSYSYEQYF TGTGCCAGCAGCTCCTACTCCTACGAGCAGTACTTC
TRBJ1-2 NA TRBV7-8 NA 16 CASSLGVTEILYGYTF TGTGCCAGCAGCTTAGGGGTCACAGAGATTCTCTATGGCTACACCTTC
TRBJ1-3 once TRBV4-2 NA 15 CASGDTGLGGNTIYF TGTGCCAGCGGGGACACAGGTCTTGGTGGAAACACCATATATTTT
TRBJ1-2 NA TRBV20-1 NA 11 CSARFRYGYTF TGCAGTGCTAGATTCCGCTATGGCTACACCTTC
TRBJ1-1 NA TRBV7-6 NA 15 CASSLGGAGNTEAFF TGTGCCAGCAGCTTGGGTGGGGCAGGGAACACTGAAGCTTTCTTT
TRBJ1-5 NA TRBV6-1 NA 16 CASSGPQQHSNQPQHF TGTGCCAGCAGTGGACCACAACAGCATAGCAATCAGCCCCAGCATTTT
TRBJ1-4 NA TRBV4-1 NA 16 CASSQDGNGAGEKLFF TGCGCCAGCAGCCAAGATGGGAATGGGGCGGGAGAAAAACTGTTTTTT
TRBJ1-5 NA TRBV6-5 NA 12 CASCRDTQPQHF TGTGCCAGCTGTAGGGATACTCAGCCCCAGCATTTT
TRBJ1-1 NA TRBV7-2 NA 14 CASSLAPGSTEAFF TGTGCCAGCAGCTTAGCGCCGGGGAGCACTGAAGCTTTCTTT
TRBJ2-5 NA TRBV10-1 TRBD2 14 CASDPGGEQETQYF TGCGCCAGCGACCCGGGAGGGGAACAAGAGACCCAGTACTTC
TRBJ2-1 once TRBV29-1 NA 12 CSVGGARNEQFF TGCAGCGTTGGAGGGGCTCGCAATGAGCAGTTCTTC